Listed below are T cell receptor beta chains from one sample, sequenced in a study of shared clonotypes between healthy human individuals. Assay used: immunoSEQ multiplex PCR; TCRdb lists only in-frame clones, some missing. Of 1.4 million or so clones listed, less than 99% are singletons. Sequenced sample: naive CD4+ T cells sorted from blood. These receptors were collected from a young man in good health. CDR3s include the opening cysteine and the closing phenylalanine or tryptophan. The D gene is left open where the match is weak. The size entry is marked missing in some rows and otherwise reads once, few, many or a size class.

v_call,j_call,clone_size,d_call,cdr3_aa,cdr3_nt
TRBV28,TRBJ2-3,NA,NA,CASSPVGSDTQYF,TGTGCCAGCAGCCCTGTGGGTTCAGATACGCAGTATTTT
TRBV7-3,TRBJ2-3,NA,TRBD1,CASSPTGQVTDTQYF,TGTGCCAGCAGCCCTACCGGACAGGTTACAGATACGCAGTATTTT
TRBV5-1,TRBJ1-1,NA,TRBD1,CASSWTGAPAVEAFF,TGCGCCAGCAGCTGGACAGGGGCTCCGGCCGTTGAAGCTTTCTTT
TRBV7-9,TRBJ1-4,NA,NA,CASSLDGASNEKLFF,TGTGCCAGCAGCTTAGATGGGGCGTCCAATGAAAAACTGTTTTTT
TRBV28,TRBJ2-4,NA,TRBD2,CASSLMTSGRWGNIQYF,TGTGCCAGCAGTTTGATGACTAGCGGGAGATGGGGAAACATTCAGTACTTC
TRBV7-9,TRBJ1-4,once,NA,CASSIHLNRVGSEKLFF,TGTGCCAGCAGCATACACCTTAACAGGGTAGGGTCTGAAAAACTGTTTTTT
TRBV7-2,TRBJ2-7,NA,TRBD2,CASSLSAGVNEQYF,TGTGCCAGCAGCTTATCAGCGGGAGTGAACGAGCAGTACTTC
TRBV18,TRBJ2-1,NA,NA,CASSLGWDEQFF,TGTGCCAGCTCACTGGGGTGGGATGAGCAGTTCTTC
TRBV9,TRBJ2-4,NA,NA,CASSVAEGRGLAKNIQYF,TGTGCCAGCAGCGTAGCTGAGGGACGGGGTTTAGCCAAAAACATTCAGTACTTC
TRBV15,TRBJ1-4,NA,TRBD1,CATPGQGEEKLFF,TGTGCCACCCCCGGACAGGGCGAGGAAAAACTGTTTTTT
TRBV6-1,TRBJ2-3,NA,TRBD2,CASSPLAGGTDTQYF,TGTGCCAGCAGCCCACTAGCGGGAGGGACAGATACGCAGTATTTT
TRBV18,TRBJ2-3,NA,NA,CASSPGGPYTDTQYF,TGTGCCAGCTCACCGGGGGGACCGTACACAGATACGCAGTATTTT